This TCR beta chain stems from a study of identical twins. This clonotype appeared a few times. Germline CDR1 reads SGHRS; CDR2 reads YFSETQ. This CDR3 comprises 14 residues. V was shortened by 6 bases and J by 6 bases, with 17 bases between the two germline ends. The cDNA had a unique molecular identifier and a template-switch universal primer site. TCRdb reanalysed the 5' RACE reads using MiXCR and keeps one entry per CDR3 protein. The profile covers about 790,000 distinct CDR3 sequences, with 15% to 20% appearing a single time and roughly 14% taken by the ten largest. Separately, the same data were catalogued under a study of T cells expressing NK-cell markers.

The sequence came from a woman between 18 and 29 years old in good health. This chain uses TRBV5-1 with TRBJ2-3, with a tentative D call TRBD1 (5 bases). Sequenced input: PBMCs. The CDR3 is CASTWGDVGDTQYF. The CDR3 coding sequence is TGCGCCAGCACCTGGGGCGACGTAGGCGATACGCAGTATTTT.